This T cell receptor (beta chain) is drawn from a study of cytomegalovirus exposure and HLA in healthy donors. Across the study: There were roughly 80 million unique TCRs (from HLA-typed donors) in an early data release. General study findings and limits: The authors assumed roughly uniform sequencing depth across donors for presence/absence analyses.

Primers included in the PCR were 60 Vbeta and 13 Jbeta primers. Generated by immunoSEQ multiplex PCR, the TCRdb table keeps only in-frame clones and is missing some. The table shows 200,000 or so clones, with approximately 80% occurring only once. This CDR3 contains 14 residues. Germline lookup yields CDR1 SGDLS and CDR2 YYNGEE. Trimming removed 3 bases from V and 2 bases from J; junction bases left unmatched: 1. Turning to this clone: Its antigen remains unidentified.

The chain joins TRBV9 to TRBJ1-1; 10 bases map to TRBD1. The sequenced sample consisted of PBMCs. The source of this sequence is a woman in her thirties in good health and CMV-seropositive. The CDR3 DNA sequence: TGTGCCAGCAGCGGGACAGGGGGAAACACTGAAGCTTTCTTT. It codes for CASSGTGGNTEAFF.